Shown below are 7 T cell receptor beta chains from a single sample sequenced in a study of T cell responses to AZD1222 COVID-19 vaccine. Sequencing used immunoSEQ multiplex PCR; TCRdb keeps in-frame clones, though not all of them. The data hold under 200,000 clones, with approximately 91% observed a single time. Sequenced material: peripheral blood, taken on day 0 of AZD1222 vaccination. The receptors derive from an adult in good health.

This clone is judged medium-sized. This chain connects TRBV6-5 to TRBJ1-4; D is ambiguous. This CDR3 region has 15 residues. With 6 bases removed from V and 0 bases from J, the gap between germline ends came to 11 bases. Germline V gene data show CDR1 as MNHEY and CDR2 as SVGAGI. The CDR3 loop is CASRRGVATNEKLFF. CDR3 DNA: TGTGCCAGCAGGCGCGGGGTAGCAACTAATGAAAAACTGTTTTTT.

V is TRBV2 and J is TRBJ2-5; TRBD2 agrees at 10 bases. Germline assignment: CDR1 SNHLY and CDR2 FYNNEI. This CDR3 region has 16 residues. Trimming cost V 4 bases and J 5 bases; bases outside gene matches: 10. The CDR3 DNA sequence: TGTGCCAGCAGTGGAGTCAGCGGGGGGGCTGGGGAGACCCAGTACTTC. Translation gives CASSGVSGGAGETQYF.

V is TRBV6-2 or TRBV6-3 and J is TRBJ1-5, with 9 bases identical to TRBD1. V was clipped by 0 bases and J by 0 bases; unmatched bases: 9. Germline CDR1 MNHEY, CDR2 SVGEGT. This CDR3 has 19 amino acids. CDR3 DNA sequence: TGTGCCAGCAGTTACTCGGAGGGGACAGGGAAAAATAGCAATCAGCCCCAGCATTTT. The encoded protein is CASSYSEGTGKNSNQPQHF.

This chain's CDR3 is CASGYPGLSKPQHF. The CDR3 region has the DNA TGTGCCAGCGGGTACCCGGGACTATCTAAGCCCCAGCATTTT. The J gene is TRBJ1-5, the V gene TRBV19; D possibly corresponds to TRBD1 (5 bases). CDR3 length: 14 amino acids. Trimming shortened V by 9 bases and J by 8 bases, and 20 bases separated the two germline ends. CDR1 is LNHDA, CDR2 SQIVND, per germline (reference sequence).

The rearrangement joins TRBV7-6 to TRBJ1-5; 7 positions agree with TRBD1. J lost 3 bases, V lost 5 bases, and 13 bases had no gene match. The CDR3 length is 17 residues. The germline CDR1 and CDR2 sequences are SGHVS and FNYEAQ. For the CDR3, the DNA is TGTGCCAGCAGCGAGTTCACAGGGGTTCGGAACAATCAGCCCCAGCATTTT. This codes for CASSEFTGVRNNQPQHF.

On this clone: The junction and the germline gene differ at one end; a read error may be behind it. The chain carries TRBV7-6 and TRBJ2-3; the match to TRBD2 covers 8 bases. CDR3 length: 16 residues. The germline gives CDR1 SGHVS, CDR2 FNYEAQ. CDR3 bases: TGTGCCAGCAGCCTAGCCGCGGGGGGCAGTACAGATACGCAGTATTTT. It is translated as CASSLAAGGSTDTQYF.

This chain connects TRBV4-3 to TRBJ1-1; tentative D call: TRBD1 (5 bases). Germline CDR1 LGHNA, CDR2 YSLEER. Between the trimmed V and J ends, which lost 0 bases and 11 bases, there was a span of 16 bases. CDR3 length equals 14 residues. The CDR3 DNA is TGCGCCAGCAGCCAAGAGGCGGTCGGGGGGTGGGCTTTCTTT. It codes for CASSQEAVGGWAFF.